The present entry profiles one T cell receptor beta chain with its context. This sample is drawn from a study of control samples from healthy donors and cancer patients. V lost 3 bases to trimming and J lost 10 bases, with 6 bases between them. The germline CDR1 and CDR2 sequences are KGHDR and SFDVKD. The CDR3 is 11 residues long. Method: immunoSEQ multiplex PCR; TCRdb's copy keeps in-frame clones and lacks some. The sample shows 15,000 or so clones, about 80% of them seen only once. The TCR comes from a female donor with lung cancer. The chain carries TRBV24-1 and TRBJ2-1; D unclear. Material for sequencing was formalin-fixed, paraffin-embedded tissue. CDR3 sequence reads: CATSDGLEQFF. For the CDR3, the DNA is TGTGCCACCAGTGATGGGTTGGAGCAGTTCTTC.